Sequencing of this T cell receptor (beta chain) was carried out in a study of CD4 T cells in relation to SARS-CoV-2 and coronaviruses. Study-wide results and caveats: Crossreactivity was assessed only for spike protein, not other viral proteins. Crossreactive clones expanded significantly less to SARS-CoV-2 than monoreactive clones.

CD4+ T cells from unexposed donors were obtained before the COVID-19 pandemic (2011-2018). CD4 enrichment then naive enrichment separated naive from memory CD4+ cells. Notes on this clone: What it binds is not known.

Generated by immunoSEQ multiplex PCR, the TCRdb table keeps only in-frame clones and is missing some. The sample has about 59,000 clones; just over 85% are singletons. V gave up 3 bases and J gave up 3 bases, with 13 bases separating them. This CDR3 region has 14 residues. This TCR was sampled from a human donor in good health. The chain joins TRBV5-3 to TRBJ2-7; D might be TRBD2 (6 bases). TRBV5-3 carries the ORF label, with uncertain function. Sequenced material: memory CD4+ T cells from PBMCs. The CDR3 protein is CARSSSGANYEQYF. Here the CDR3 DNA reads TGTGCCAGAAGCTCCTCGGGAGCGAACTACGAGCAGTACTTC.